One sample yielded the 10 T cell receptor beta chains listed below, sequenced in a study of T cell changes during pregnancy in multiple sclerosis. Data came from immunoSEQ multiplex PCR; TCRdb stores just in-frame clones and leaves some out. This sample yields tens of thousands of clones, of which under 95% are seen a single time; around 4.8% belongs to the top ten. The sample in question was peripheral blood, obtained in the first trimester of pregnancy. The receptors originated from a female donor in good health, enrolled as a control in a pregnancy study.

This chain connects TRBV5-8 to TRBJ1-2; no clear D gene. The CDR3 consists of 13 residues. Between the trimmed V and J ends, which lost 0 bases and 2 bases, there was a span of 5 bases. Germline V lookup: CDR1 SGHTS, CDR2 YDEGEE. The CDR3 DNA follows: TGTGCCAGCAGCTTGGCCAGGAACTATGGCTACACCTTC. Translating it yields CASSLARNYGYTF.

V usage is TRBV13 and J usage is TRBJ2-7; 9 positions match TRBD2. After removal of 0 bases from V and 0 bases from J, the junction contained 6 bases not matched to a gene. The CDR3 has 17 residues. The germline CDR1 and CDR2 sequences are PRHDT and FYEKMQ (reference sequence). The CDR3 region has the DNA TGTGCCAGCAGCTTAGGCCCAACTAGCGGGTACTCCTACGAGCAGTACTTC. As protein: CASSLGPTSGYSYEQYF.

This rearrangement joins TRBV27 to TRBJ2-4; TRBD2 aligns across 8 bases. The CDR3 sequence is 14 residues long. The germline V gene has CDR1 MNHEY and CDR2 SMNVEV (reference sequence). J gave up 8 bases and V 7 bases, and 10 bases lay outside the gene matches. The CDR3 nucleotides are TGTGCCAGCAATCCGGCGGGGGGTAGGGACATTCAGTACTTC. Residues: CASNPAGGRDIQYF.

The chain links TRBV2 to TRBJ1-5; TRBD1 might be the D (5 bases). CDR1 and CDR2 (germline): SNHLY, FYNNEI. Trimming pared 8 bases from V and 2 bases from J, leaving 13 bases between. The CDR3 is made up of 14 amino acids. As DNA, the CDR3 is TGTGCCAGCTCGGGGGTTTCGGGCAATCAGCCCCAGCATTTT. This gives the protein CASSGVSGNQPQHF.

The CDR3 nucleotides are TGTGCCAGTAGTCCAACCAGGGATGGGCACACTGAAGCTTTCTTT. It specifies CASSPTRDGHTEAFF. V and J are TRBV19 and TRBJ1-1, with a tentative D call TRBD1 (5 bases). With 5 bases removed from V and 3 bases from J, the gap between germline ends came to 16 bases. Germline V gene lookup returns CDR1 LNHDA and CDR2 SQIVND (reference sequence). CDR3 length: 15 residues. The whole variable domain, filled in from reference TRBV19 and TRBJ1-1, reads DGGITQSPKYLFRKEGQNVTLSCEQNLNHDAMYWYRQDPGQGLRLIYYSQIVNDFQKGDIAEGYSVSREKKESFPLTVTSAQKNPTAFYLCASSPTRDGHTEAFFGQGTRLTVV.

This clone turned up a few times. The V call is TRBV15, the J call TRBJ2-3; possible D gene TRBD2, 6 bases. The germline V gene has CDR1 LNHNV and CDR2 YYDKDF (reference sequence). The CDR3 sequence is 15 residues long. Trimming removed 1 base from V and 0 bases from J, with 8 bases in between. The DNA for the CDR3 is TGTGCCACCAGCAGAGGCGGGGCTAGCACAGATACGCAGTATTTT. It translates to CATSRGGASTDTQYF.

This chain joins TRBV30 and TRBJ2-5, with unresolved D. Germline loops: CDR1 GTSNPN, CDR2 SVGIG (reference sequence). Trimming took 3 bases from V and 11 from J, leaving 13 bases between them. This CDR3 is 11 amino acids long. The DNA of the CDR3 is TGTGCCTGGAGCGGCCTAATCGGGCAGTACTTC. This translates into CAWSGLIGQYF.

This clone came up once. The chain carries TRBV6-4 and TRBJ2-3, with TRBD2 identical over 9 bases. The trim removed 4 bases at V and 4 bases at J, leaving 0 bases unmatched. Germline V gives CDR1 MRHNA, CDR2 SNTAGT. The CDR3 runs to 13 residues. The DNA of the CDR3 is TGTGCCAGCAGTGCTAGCGGGGCAGATACGCAGTATTTT. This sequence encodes CASSASGADTQYF.

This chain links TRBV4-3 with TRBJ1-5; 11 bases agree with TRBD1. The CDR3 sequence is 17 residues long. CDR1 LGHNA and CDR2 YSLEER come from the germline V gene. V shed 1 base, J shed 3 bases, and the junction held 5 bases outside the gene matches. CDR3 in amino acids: CASSQGTGGASNQPQHF. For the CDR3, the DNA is TGCGCCAGCAGCCAAGGGACAGGGGGCGCCTCCAATCAGCCCCAGCATTTT.

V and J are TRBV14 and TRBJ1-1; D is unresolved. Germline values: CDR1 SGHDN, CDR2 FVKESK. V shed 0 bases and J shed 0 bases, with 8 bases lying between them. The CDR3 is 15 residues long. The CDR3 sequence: CASSQDMLLNTEAFF. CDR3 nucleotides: TGTGCCAGCAGCCAAGACATGCTACTGAACACTGAAGCTTTCTTT.